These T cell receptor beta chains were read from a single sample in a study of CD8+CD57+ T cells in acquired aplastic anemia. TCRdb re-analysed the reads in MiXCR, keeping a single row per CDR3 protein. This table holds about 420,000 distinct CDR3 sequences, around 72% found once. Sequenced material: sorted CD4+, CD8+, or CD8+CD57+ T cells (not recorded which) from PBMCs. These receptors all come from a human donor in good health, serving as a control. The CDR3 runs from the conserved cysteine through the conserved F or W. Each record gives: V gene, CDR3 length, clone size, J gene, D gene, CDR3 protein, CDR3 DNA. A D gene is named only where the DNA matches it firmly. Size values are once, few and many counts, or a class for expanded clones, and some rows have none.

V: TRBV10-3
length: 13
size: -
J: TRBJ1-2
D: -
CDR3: CAISESEQGGYTF
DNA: TGTGCCATCAGTGAGTCTGAACAGGGCGGCTACACCTTC

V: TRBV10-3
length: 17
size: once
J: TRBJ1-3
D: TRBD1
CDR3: CAISADFEGGRENTIYF
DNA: TGTGCCATCAGTGCGGATTTTGAAGGGGGCAGGGAAAACACCATATATTTT

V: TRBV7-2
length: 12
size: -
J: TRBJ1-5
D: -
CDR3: CASSSPKQPQHF
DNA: TGTGCCAGCAGCTCGCCGAAGCAGCCCCAGCATTTT

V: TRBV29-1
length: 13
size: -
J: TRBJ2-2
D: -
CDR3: CSAGRGNTGELFF
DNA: TGCAGTGCAGGCAGGGGAAACACCGGGGAGCTGTTTTTT

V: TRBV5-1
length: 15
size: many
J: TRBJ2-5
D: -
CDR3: CASSLESPGEETQYF
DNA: TGCGCCAGCAGCTTGGAATCGCCAGGGGAAGAGACCCAGTACTTC

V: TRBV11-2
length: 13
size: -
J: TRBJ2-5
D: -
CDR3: CASSLPVMETQYF
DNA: TGTGCCAGCAGCTTACCAGTAATGGAGACCCAGTACTTC

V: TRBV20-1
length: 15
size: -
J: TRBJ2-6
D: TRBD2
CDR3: CSVGRGATGANVLTF
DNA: TGCAGCGTTGGGCGGGGGGCAACTGGGGCCAACGTCCTGACTTTC

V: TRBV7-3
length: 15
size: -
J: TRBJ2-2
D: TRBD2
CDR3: CASSWTCGGAGGLFF
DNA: TGCGCCAGCAGCTGGACATGCGGGGGGGCCGGCGGGCTGTTTTTT

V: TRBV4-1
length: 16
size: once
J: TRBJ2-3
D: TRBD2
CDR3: CASSLTSGGYTDTQYF
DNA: TGCGCCAGCAGCCTTACTAGCGGGGGGTACACAGATACGCAGTATTTT

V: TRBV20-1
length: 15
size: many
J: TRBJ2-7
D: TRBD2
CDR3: CSARAASGGIYEQYF
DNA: TGCAGTGCTAGAGCCGCTAGCGGGGGGATTTACGAGCAGTACTTC

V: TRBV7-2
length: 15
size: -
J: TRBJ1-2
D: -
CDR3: CASSLGMETQYFGTF
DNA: -

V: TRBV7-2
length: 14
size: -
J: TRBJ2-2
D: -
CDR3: CASTRDGFTGELFF
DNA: TGTGCCAGCACCCGGGACGGATTCACCGGGGAGCTGTTTTTT

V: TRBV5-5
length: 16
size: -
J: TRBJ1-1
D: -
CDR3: CASSFYGLMVSTEAFF
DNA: TGTGCCAGCAGCTTCTATGGGCTTATGGTGAGTACTGAAGCTTTCTTT

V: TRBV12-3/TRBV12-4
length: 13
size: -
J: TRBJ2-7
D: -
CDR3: CASSLDIGYEQYF
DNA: TGTGCCAGCAGTTTAGATATCGGCTACGAGCAGTACTTC

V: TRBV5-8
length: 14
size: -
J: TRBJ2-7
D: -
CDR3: CASSLNRVSYEQYF
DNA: TGCGCCAGCAGCTTAAACAGGGTTTCCTACGAGCAGTACTTC

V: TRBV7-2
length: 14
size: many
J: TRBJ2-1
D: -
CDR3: CASSFSTRRNEQFF
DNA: TGTGCCAGCAGCTTCAGTACCCGCCGCAATGAGCAGTTCTTC

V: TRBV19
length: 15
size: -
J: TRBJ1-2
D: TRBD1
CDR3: CASSIRTGSNYGYTF
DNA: TGTGCCAGTAGTATTCGGACAGGGTCTAACTATGGCTACACCTTC

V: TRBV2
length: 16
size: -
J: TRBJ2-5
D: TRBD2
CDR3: CASSAQLAGGEETQYF
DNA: TGTGCCAGCAGTGCCCAACTAGCGGGAGGAGAAGAGACCCAGTACTTC

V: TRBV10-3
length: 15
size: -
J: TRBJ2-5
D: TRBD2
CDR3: CAISESGESQETQYF
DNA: TGTGCCATCAGTGAAAGCGGGGAGTCCCAAGAGACCCAGTACTTC

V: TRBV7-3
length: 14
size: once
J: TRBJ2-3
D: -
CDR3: CASSQRDRGFRQNF
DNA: TGTGCCAGCAGTCAAAGGGACCGAGGCTTCAGGCAGAATTTT

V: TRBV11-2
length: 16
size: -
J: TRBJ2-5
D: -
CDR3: CASSSLARAFQETQYF
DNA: TGTGCCAGCAGCAGCCTCGCGAGAGCCTTCCAAGAGACCCAGTACTTC

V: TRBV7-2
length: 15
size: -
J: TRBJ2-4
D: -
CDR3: CASSVAPWALHFEYF
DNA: -

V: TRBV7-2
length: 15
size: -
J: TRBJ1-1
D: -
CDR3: CASSATTPRNTEAFF
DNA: TGCGCCAGCAGCGCGACGACTCCGAGGAATACTGAAGCTTTCTTT

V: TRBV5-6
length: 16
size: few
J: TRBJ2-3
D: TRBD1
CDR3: CASGRTGRGWTDTQYF
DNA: TGTGCCAGCGGCCGGACAGGACGGGGTTGGACAGATACGCAGTATTTT

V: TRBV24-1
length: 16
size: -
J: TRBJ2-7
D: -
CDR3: CATIRREDSNQPQHYF
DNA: TGTGCCACCATCCGGAGGGAGGATAGCAATCAGCCCCAGCATTACTTC